This T cell receptor (beta chain) comes out of a study of cytomegalovirus exposure and HLA in healthy donors. Study summary: Among roughly 190 million T cells, an earlier analysis found 117 million unique TCR beta sequences.

Healthy donors of bone marrow made up the group. Both 60 Vbeta primers and 13 Jbeta primers went into the PCR. Profiling relied on immunoSEQ multiplex PCR, and the TCRdb table lists in-frame clones only, not all of them. This sample has about 130,000 clones, with roughly four fifths found just once. The CDR3 sequence is 15 residues long. To note about this clone: Its antigen is unidentified.

Study-wide results and limits: TCR beta chains numbering some 150 were designated cytomegalovirus-associated. Highly shared variants forming one cluster were likely a sequencing artifact.

The receptor was derived from a man aged 25-45 years in good health and CMV-seronegative. The rearrangement uses TRBV21-1 and TRBJ2-1; no check of the table's D call, TRBD2, against the DNA was made. TRBV21-1 is described as a pseudogene. The sequencing sample was made of PBMCs. The CDR3 sequence: CASSKTSGNYNEQFF. Written as DNA, the CDR3 is TGTGCCAGCAGCAAAACTAGCGGGAACTACAATGAGCAGTTCTTC.